This T cell receptor (beta chain) was captured in a study of T cells in Graves' hyperthyroidism and ophthalmopathy. Study-level background: Peripheral blood sampling occurred at initial diagnosis, before any treatment. General observations from the study: Prediction of ophthalmopathy progression came a median roughly 6.7 months pre-onset. Separation of ophthalmopathy from stable hyperthyroidism was achieved by a 13 V-J model.

TCR beta CDR3 regions were amplified from RNA. The study used the HTBI primer set for a first-round RT-PCR of the TCR CDR3. TCRdb reprocessed the multiplex PCR reads with MiXCR, giving one entry per CDR3 protein. This sample yields around 300,000 distinct CDR3 sequences, of which 12% to 15% are seen a single time; under 8% belongs to the top ten. This clonotype was counted at least ten times. Its specificity is not known. Diagnostic decisions used clinical symptoms, serum thyroxine and TRAb, thyroid ultrasound and orbital computed tomography. V lost 3 bases and J 1 base, leaving 12 bases between the germline ends. Germline CDR1 is SGHNT and CDR2 is YENEEA. The CDR3 extends over 16 amino acids.

V is TRBV11-3 and J is TRBJ2-2; TRBD1 might be the D (5 bases). Source material: blood. This clonotype was obtained from a woman aged 40-49 years with Graves' hyperthyroidism. The CDR3 region is CASSFAGWGNTGELFF. CDR3 DNA sequence: TGTGCCAGCAGCTTTGCAGGGTGGGGGAACACCGGGGAGCTGTTTTTT.